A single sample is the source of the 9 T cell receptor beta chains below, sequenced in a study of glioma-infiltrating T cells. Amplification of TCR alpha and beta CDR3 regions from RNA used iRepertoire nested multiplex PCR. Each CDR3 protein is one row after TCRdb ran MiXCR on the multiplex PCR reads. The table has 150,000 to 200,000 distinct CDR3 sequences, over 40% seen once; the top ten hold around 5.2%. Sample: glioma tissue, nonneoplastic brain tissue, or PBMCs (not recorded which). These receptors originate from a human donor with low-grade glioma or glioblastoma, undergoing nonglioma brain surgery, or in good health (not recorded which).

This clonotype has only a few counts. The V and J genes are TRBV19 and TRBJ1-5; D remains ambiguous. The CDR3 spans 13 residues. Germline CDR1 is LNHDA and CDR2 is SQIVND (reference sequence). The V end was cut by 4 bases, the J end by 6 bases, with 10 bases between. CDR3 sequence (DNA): TGTGCCAGTAGTAGGGCAGTTTTTCAGCCCCAGCATTTT. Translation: CASSRAVFQPQHF.

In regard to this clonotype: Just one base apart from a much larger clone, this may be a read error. The CDR3 region has the DNA TGTGCCAGCAGTTCAGTGGACAGGCCATACGGGCAGTACTTC. This encodes CASSSVDRPYGQYF. The chain joins TRBV27 to TRBJ2-7; 7 positions match TRBD1. This CDR3 is 14 amino acids long. Germline V lookup: CDR1 MNHEY, CDR2 SMNVEV (reference sequence).

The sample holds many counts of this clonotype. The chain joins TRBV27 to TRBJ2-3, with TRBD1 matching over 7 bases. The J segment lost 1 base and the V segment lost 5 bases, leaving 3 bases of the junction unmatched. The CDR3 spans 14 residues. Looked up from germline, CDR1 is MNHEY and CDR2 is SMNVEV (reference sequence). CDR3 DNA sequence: TGTGCCAGCAGTGTCGGGACAGGCACAGATACGCAGTATTTT. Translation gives CASSVGTGTDTQYF.

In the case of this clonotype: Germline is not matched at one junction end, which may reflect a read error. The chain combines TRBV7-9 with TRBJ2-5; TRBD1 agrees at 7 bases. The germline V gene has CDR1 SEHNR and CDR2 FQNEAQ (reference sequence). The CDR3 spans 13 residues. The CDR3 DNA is TGTGCCAGCATCTTAGCAGGGGGAGAGACCCAGTACTTC. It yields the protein CASILAGGETQYF.

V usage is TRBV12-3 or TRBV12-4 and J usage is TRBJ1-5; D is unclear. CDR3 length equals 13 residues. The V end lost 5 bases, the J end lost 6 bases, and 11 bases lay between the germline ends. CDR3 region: CASSLREGQPQHF. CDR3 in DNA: TGTGCCAGCAGTCTCCGCGAGGGTCAGCCCCAGCATTTT.

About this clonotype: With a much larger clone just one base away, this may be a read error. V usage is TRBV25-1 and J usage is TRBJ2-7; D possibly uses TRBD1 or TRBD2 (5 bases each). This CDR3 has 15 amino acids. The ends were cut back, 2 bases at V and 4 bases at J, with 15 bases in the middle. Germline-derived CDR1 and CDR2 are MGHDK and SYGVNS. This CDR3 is CASSEGGAVLYEQYF. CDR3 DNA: TGTGCCAGCAGTGAAGGGGGAGCAGTCCTATACGAGCAGTACTTC.

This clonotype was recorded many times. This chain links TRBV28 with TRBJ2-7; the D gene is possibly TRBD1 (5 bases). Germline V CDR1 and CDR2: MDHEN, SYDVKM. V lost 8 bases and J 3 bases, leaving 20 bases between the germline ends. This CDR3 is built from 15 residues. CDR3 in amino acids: CASRSQGNIGYEQYF. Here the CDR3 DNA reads TGTGCCAGCCGTTCCCAGGGTAATATTGGCTACGAGCAGTACTTC.

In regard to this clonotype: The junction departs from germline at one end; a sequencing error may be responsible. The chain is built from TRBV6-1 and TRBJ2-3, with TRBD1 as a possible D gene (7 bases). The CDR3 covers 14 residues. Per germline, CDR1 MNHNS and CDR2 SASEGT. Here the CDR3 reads CARSFGGQTDTQYF. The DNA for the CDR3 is TGCGCCAGAAGCTTCGGGGGACAGACAGATACGCAGTATTTT.

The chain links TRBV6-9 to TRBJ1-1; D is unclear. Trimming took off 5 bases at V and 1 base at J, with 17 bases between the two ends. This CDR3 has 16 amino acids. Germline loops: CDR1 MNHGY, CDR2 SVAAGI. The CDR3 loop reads CASSHPQGLKNTEAFF. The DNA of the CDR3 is TGTGCCAGCAGTCATCCTCAAGGACTGAAGAACACTGAAGCTTTCTTT.